This T cell receptor (beta chain) was identified in a study of early T cells in non-severe SARS-CoV-2 infection. Study at large: Sequencing used unsorted whole-blood bulk RNA, so chains lack pairing.

Study-level points and caveats: Lookups in VDJdb leaned toward anti-spike CD8 responses and missed private and CD4 specificities.

Unique molecular identifiers were affixed to single, distinct cDNA molecules. TCRdb ran MiXCR on the 5' RACE reads and lists one entry per CDR3 protein. The sample yields about 110,000 distinct CDR3 sequences, 11% seen once. Worth noting for this clonotype: Antigen: not known.

The CDR3 contains 13 residues. Germline values: CDR1 SGHRS, CDR2 YFSETQ. V lost 4 bases and J lost 3, with 9 bases in between. V is TRBV5-1 and J is TRBJ2-3, with D unresolved. This sequence originates from an adult who was a healthcare worker with PCR-confirmed SARS-CoV-2 infection or an uninfected control (not recorded which). The sequenced sample consisted of whole blood. CDR3 region: CASSPTETDTQYF. The CDR3 DNA is TGCGCCAGCAGCCCAACGGAGACAGATACGCAGTATTTT.